Below are 3 T cell receptor beta chains sequenced from a single sample in a study of blood T cell repertoires in COVID-19. Some clones are missing from TCRdb's copy, which holds only in-frame ones; the method was immunoSEQ multiplex PCR. The sample records about 200,000 clones, approximately 84% being singletons. Source material: PBMCs or T cells enriched from blood (not recorded which). These receptors originate from a man in his forties or fifties who had recovered from COVID-19.

The chain employs TRBV29-1 and TRBJ1-5, with D uncertain. The CDR3 is 13 amino acids. Germline lookup yields CDR1 SQVTM and CDR2 ANQGSEA. V lost 2 bases, J lost 0 bases, and 5 bases lay in between. The CDR3 nucleotides are TGCAGCGTTGAAACGGGTAGCAATCAGCCCCAGCATTTT. Its translation is CSVETGSNQPQHF.

This rearrangement joins TRBV19 to TRBJ2-7; D perhaps matches TRBD1 (6 bases). The CDR3 length is 15 residues. Between the trimmed V and J ends, which lost 1 base and 3 bases, there was a span of 13 bases. CDR1 and CDR2 from the germline V gene are LNHDA and SQIVND (reference sequence). CDR3 residues: CASSIVAGEFYEQYF. The CDR3 DNA reads as TGTGCCAGTAGTATAGTGGCAGGGGAGTTCTACGAGCAGTACTTC.

The chain is built from TRBV7-9 and TRBJ1-5; the D is unclear. This CDR3 is 12 amino acids long. Deletions cut 4 bases from V and 7 bases from J, with 8 bases between. Per the germline V gene, CDR1 is SEHNR and CDR2 is FQNEAQ (reference sequence). As DNA, the CDR3 is TGTGCCAGCAGCTCCCCTCCGCAGCCCCAGCATTTT. It specifies CASSSPPQPQHF. The full variable domain, rest sourced from reference TRBV7-9 and TRBJ1-5, is DTGVSQNPRHKITKRGQNVTFRCDPISEHNRLYWYRQTLGQGPEFLTYFQNEAQLEKSRLLSDRFSAERPKGSFSTLEIQRTEQGDSAMYLCASSSPPQPQHFGDGTRLSIL.